This T cell receptor beta chain originates from a study of T cells after yellow fever vaccination. One entry per CDR3 protein results from TCRdb running MiXCR on the 5' RACE reads. The table shows 360,000 or so distinct CDR3 sequences, with around a tenth occurring only once. The source is a man aged 18 to 30 who received the YFV17D yellow fever vaccine. This specimen consisted of PBMCs, obtained on the day of the first yellow fever vaccination.

CDR3 loop: CASSEGRTSGEQYF. CDR3 sequence (DNA): TGTGCCAGCAGTGAAGGAAGGACTAGCGGCGAGCAGTACTTC. V is TRBV2 and J is TRBJ2-7, with TRBD2 matching over 10 bases. The CDR3 loop spans 14 amino acids. The junction had 3 bases not matched to a gene; V was cut back by 1 base and J by 6 bases. Germline lookup yields CDR1 SNHLY and CDR2 FYNNEI.